The source of this TCR beta chain is a study of T cells in Graves' hyperthyroidism and ophthalmopathy. Study as a whole: Peripheral blood was taken when the disease was first diagnosed, before any treatment began.

Germline-derived CDR1 and CDR2 are SEHNR and FQNEAQ (reference sequence). CDR3 length equals 13 residues. The germline V and J ends were trimmed by 7 bases and 2 bases, with 12 bases remaining between them. Study-level results: Expanded thyroid clonotypes (above 0.001) were mostly also found in blood. Ophthalmopathy was identified by the model a median about 6.4 months ahead of onset.

Comment on this clonotype: Its target is not known.

Fresh peripheral blood, about 9.9 ml, yielded the PBMCs. Amplification of TCR beta CDR3 regions used RNA as the template. The TCR CDR3 first-round RT-PCR relied on the HTBI primer set. Via MiXCR, TCRdb re-called the multiplex PCR reads, giving one row per CDR3 protein. The sample consists of 380,000 or so distinct CDR3 sequences, 13% of them appearing once. The receptor was derived from a man aged 30-40 years with Graves' hyperthyroidism that later progressed to Graves' ophthalmopathy. The gene calls are TRBV7-9 and TRBJ2-7; the D is unclear. Material: blood. The CDR3 bases are TGTGCCAGCACCTCAATTGGGGCCTACGAGCAGTACTTC. It is translated as CASTSIGAYEQYF.